Listed here are 11 T cell receptor beta chains from one sample, sequenced in a study of shared clonotypes between healthy human individuals. Generated by immunoSEQ multiplex PCR, the TCRdb table keeps only in-frame clones and is missing some. The table lists fewer than 650,000 clones, roughly 72% of them singletons, with 12% in the top ten. Sequenced: PBMCs. Source of these receptors: a woman in her thirties or forties in good health. Some clones in this sample may be carry-over from other donors' samples.

This clone showed up just once. The chain recombines TRBV19 with TRBJ1-4, with D perhaps TRBD1 (5 bases). This CDR3 is 15 amino acids long. The germline V and J ends were trimmed by 4 bases and 7 bases, with 16 bases remaining between them. The germline CDR1 and CDR2 sequences are LNHDA and SQIVND (reference sequence). The CDR3 coding sequence is TGTGCCAGTAGTAGCCCCGGCCAGGGAAGTGAAAAACTGTTTTTT. Protein sequence: CASSSPGQGSEKLFF.

The rearrangement links TRBV23-1 to TRBJ2-7; TRBD1 aligns across 7 bases. TRBV23-1 is treated as an ORF (open reading frame) with a function not yet certain. V was pared by 6 bases and J by 12 bases, with 26 bases of the junction left unmatched. CDR3 size: 17 residues. For the CDR3, the DNA is TGCGCCAGCAGCCAAGGCCTACAGACAGGGATCGAGAGGTTTCGGTACTTC. Encoded protein: CASSQGLQTGIERFRYF.

This clone was detected once. The chain has TRBV5-6 and TRBJ2-1, with 11 bases aligning to TRBD2. CDR1 and CDR2 (germline): SGHDT, YYEEEE. Germline trimming cut 2 bases from V and 4 bases from J; bases unmatched to any gene: 5. The CDR3 runs to 16 residues. DNA for the CDR3: TGTGCCAGCAGCTTCCTTAGCGGGAGGGTTTACAATGAGCAGTTCTTC. It yields the protein CASSFLSGRVYNEQFF.

In its sample, this clone was seen a few times. A far larger clone is only one base removed, so a read error is likely. V usage is TRBV30 and J usage is TRBJ1-1; tentatively, D is TRBD1 (5 bases). The CDR3 totals 15 residues. CDR1 GTSNPN and CDR2 SVGIG come from the germline V gene (reference sequence). The germline V and J ends were trimmed by 3 bases and 2 bases, with 16 bases remaining between them. The CDR3 DNA reads as TGTGCCTGGAGCTTACCTTCGGGACTTAACACTGAAGCTTTCTTT. This sequence encodes CAWSLPSGLNTEAFF.

Many counts were recorded for this clone. The chain is built from TRBV2 and TRBJ1-1; unclear D gene. V lost 5 bases and J 0 bases, leaving 13 bases between the germline ends. The CDR3 runs to 15 residues. Germline V gene sequence: CDR1 SNHLY, CDR2 FYNNEI. CDR3 DNA: TGTGCCAGCAGTCGAAAATCGGCCATGAACACTGAAGCTTTCTTT. As protein: CASSRKSAMNTEAFF.

This clone has more than one count but fewer than ten. V and J are TRBV28 and TRBJ2-1; the D gene is possibly TRBD2 (6 bases). Trimming pared 8 bases from V and 8 bases from J, leaving 22 bases between. This CDR3 is built from 15 residues. Germline-derived CDR1 and CDR2 are MDHEN and SYDVKM. CDR3 bases: TGTGCCAGCTCCGGGTTGCTAGCGCCGAGGGATGAGCAGTTCTTC. Translation: CASSGLLAPRDEQFF. The full variable domain, rest sourced from reference TRBV28 and TRBJ2-1, is DVKVTQSSRYLVKRTGEKVFLECVQDMDHENMFWYRQDPGLGLRLIYFSYDVKMKEKGDIPEGYSVSREKKERFSLILESASTNQTSMYLCASSGLLAPRDEQFFGPGTRLTVL.

V gene TRBV27 combines with J gene TRBJ1-1; D is perhaps TRBD1 (6 bases). CDR3 length: 14 residues. Per the germline V gene, CDR1 is MNHEY and CDR2 is SMNVEV (reference sequence). V was shortened by 1 base and J by 2 bases, with 8 bases between the two germline ends. CDR3 sequence: CASSLWGANTEAFF. Written as DNA, the CDR3 is TGTGCCAGCAGTTTATGGGGGGCAAACACTGAAGCTTTCTTT.

The gene calls are TRBV15 and TRBJ2-5, with TRBD1 identical over 7 bases. The CDR3 contains 15 residues. Trimming took 5 bases from V and 4 from J; bases not matched to a gene: 10. Germline V CDR1 and CDR2: LNHNV, YYDKDF (reference sequence). CDR3 loop: CATSRRAGGSETQYF. CDR3 in DNA: TGTGCCACCAGCCGGCGGGCAGGGGGATCAGAGACCCAGTACTTC.

Remarks on this clone: A read error likely explains this, since a far larger clone differs by one base. The chain combines TRBV20-1 with TRBJ2-7; D not certain. The germline gives CDR1 DFQATT, CDR2 SNEGSKA (reference sequence). The V gene lost 7 bases and the J gene lost 4 bases, with 8 bases spanning the gap. The CDR3 covers 10 residues. Here the CDR3 DNA reads TGCAGTGGCTTAGGGTACGAGCAGTACTTC. It encodes CSGLGYEQYF.

This chain uses TRBV27 with TRBJ1-5; the D gene is possibly TRBD1 (5 bases). Deletions cut 6 bases from V and 0 bases from J, with 9 bases between. The CDR3 sequence is 14 residues long. The V gene's germline CDR1 is MNHEY and CDR2 SMNVEV (reference sequence). This CDR3 is CASSWDRSNQPQHF. The CDR3 DNA reads TGTGCCAGCAGCTGGGACCGTAGCAATCAGCCCCAGCATTTT.

The V and J genes are TRBV9 and TRBJ2-3, with 8 positions matching TRBD2. This CDR3 has 16 residues. Looked up from germline, CDR1 is SGDLS and CDR2 is YYNGEE. Germline trimming cut 0 bases from V and 1 base from J; bases unmatched to any gene: 4. The CDR3, as DNA: TGTGCCAGCAGCGTAGCGGGAGGGCCGGGCACAGATACGCAGTATTTT. Its translation is CASSVAGGPGTDTQYF. The variable domain in full, completed from reference TRBV9 and TRBJ2-3, reads DSGVTQTPKHLITATGQRVTLRCSPRSGDLSVYWYQQSLDQGLQFLIQYYNGEERAKGNILERFSAQQFPDLHSELNLSSLELGDSALYFCASSVAGGPGTDTQYFGPGTRLTVL.